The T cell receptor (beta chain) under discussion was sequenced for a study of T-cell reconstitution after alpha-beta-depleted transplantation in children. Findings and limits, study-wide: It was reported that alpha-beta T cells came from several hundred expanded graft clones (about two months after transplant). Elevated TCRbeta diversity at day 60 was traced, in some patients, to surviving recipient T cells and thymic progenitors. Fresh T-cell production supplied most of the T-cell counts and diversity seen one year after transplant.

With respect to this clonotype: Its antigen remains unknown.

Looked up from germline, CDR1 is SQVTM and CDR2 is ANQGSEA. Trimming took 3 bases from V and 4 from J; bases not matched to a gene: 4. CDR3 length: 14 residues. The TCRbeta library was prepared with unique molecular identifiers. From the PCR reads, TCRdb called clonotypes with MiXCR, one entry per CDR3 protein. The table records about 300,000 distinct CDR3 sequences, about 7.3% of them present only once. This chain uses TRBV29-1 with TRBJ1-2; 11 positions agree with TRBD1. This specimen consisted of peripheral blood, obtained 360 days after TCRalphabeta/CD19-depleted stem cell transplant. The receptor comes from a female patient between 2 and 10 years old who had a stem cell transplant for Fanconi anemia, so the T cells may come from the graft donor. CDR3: CSVELGTGGYGYTF. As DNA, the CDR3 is TGCAGCGTTGAGCTTGGGACAGGGGGCTATGGCTACACCTTC.